This T cell receptor (beta chain) was sequenced for a study of blood T cell repertoires in COVID-19 (dated by TCRdb to 2020 to 2021). With respect to the entire study: Samples covering the acute and convalescent phases of COVID-19 were provided by collaborators in the United States, Italy and Spain. A freely available public database, intended as a resource for researchers studying the immune response to SARS-CoV-2, is where the repertoires were released. The sample metadata nearly always contained a de-identified subject ID, COVID-19 status, age in years and sex. Subjects who had been exposed to COVID-19, were actively infected with it, or had recovered from it provided the deeply sampled blood TCRbeta repertoires that made up the dataset. Where available, HLA class I and class II types were obtained from metadata supplied by the sample provider rather than from assay-based typing. The material from the prospective study consisted of cDNA or gDNA derived from T cells, B-cell-depleted T cells, or PBMCs. Samples came from the ongoing ImmuneRACE study (first 160 participants) plus 1,254 subjects from 6 global collaborators.

TCRbeta CDR3 regions were amplified from genomic DNA using the immunoSEQ Assay, a bias-controlled multiplex PCR. In the paper's pipeline: The number of nucleated cells in each sample was estimated from the amplification of reference gene primers within the assay. To quantify the absolute abundance of each unique TCRbeta CDR3 rearrangement, sequence reads were collapsed and filtered. For each sample, productive Simpson clonality was calculated as the square root of Simpson's diversity index across productive rearrangements. TCRdb holds this immuneACCESS table with in-frame rearrangements only. Some clones are missing; in checked studies, unresolved V genes explain under half, and the rest has no known cause. V and J calls and clone size are those listed in that table; D and trimming were worked out from the DNA. For this sample the table gives 180,000 or so clones, of which 80% to 85% were detected only once. Of the sample, 7.5% is held by the ten largest clones.

The study at large found these results: How much clinical and demographic metadata was included differed by source and by participant, and the metadata was provided uncurated.

The CDR3 measures 11 amino acids from cysteine to phenylalanine. Only CDR3 DNA is held: 33 bases, read in frame from base 1. Trimming at the junction amounts to 5 bases on V and 5 bases on J, and the germline ends lie 6 bases apart. For CDR1 and CDR2, the germline V gene lists SGHVS and FQNEAQ. Participants in the prospective study were enrolled through a virtual design, were aged about 18 to 89 years, and lived in about two dozen United States geographic areas. Cohort assignment in the prospective study relied on participant-reported clinical history from a screening survey and a study questionnaire. For ImmuneRACE Cohort 3, a participant was defined as recovered based on two consecutive negative NP/OP PCR tests, clearance by a healthcare professional, or resolution of symptoms. Each participant in the prospective study had whole blood, serum and a nasopharyngeal or oropharyngeal swab collected by mobile phlebotomists. Prospective study participants could optionally give additional blood draws and questionnaires over an approximately two-month period. Before DNA extraction, blood samples from the prospective study were shipped at room temperature or frozen.

With respect to this clone: The target of this receptor is not known. No base quality values were provided; no much bigger clone lies one nucleotide off.

This sequence uses TRBV7-8 and TRBJ2-5; there is no confident call for the D gene. The specimen was PBMCs or T cells enriched from blood (not recorded which). The clonotype comes from a man between 35 and 55 years old who had recovered from COVID-19. The nucleotide sequence reads as follows: TGTGCCAGCAGCCCCTTGGAGACCCAGTACTTC. This yields the protein CASSPLETQYF.